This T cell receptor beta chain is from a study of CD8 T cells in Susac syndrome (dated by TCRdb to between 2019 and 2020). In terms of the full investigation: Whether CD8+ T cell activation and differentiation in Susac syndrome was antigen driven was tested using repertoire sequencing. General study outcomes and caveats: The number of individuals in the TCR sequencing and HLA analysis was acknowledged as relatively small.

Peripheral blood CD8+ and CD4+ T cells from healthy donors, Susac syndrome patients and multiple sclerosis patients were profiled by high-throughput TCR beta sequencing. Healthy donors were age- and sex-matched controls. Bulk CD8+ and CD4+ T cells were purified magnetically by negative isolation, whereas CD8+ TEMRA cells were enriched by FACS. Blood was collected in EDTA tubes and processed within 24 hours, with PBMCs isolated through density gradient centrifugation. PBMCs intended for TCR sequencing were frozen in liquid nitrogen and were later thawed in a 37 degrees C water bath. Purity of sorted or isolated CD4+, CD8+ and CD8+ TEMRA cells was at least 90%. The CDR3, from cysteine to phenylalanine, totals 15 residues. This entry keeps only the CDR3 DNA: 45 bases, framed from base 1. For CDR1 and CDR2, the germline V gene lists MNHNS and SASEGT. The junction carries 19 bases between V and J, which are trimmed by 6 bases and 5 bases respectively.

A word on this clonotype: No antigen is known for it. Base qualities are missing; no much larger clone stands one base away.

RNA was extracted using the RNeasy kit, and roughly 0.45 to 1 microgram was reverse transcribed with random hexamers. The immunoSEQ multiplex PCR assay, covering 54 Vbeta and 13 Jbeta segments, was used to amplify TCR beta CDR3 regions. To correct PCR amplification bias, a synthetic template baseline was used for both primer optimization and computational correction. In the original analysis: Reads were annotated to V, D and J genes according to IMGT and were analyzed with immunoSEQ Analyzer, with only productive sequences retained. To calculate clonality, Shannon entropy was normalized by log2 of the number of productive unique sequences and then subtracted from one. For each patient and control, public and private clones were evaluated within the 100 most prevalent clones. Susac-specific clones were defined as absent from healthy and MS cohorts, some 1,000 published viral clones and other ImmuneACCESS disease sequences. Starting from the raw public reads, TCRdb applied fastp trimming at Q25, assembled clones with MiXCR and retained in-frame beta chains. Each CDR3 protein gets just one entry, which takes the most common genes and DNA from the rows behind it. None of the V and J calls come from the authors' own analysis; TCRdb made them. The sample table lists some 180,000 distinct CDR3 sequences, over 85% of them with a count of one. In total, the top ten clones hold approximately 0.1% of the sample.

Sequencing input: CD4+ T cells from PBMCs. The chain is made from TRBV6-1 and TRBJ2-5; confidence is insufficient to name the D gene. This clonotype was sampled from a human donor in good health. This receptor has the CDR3 CASSENSRRSETQYF. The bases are TGTGCCAGCAGCGAAAACTCCCGGCGGTCGGAGACCCAGTACTTC.